This T cell receptor (beta chain) was profiled in a study of T-cell reconstitution after alpha-beta-depleted transplantation in children. Study-wide results and caveats: Approximately two months post-transplant, alpha-beta T cells reportedly originated from several hundred expanded graft clones. It was newly produced T cells that mostly accounted for T-cell counts and diversity one year after transplant. For some patients, TCRbeta diversity was high at day 60 because of recipient T cells and thymic progenitors that survived.

V was pared by 4 bases and J by 2 bases, with 8 bases of the junction left unmatched. Germline values: CDR1 SGHAT, CDR2 FQNNGV. The CDR3 spans 16 residues. During its preparation, the TCRbeta library received unique molecular identifiers. TCRdb ran MiXCR on the PCR reads and lists one entry per CDR3 protein. The sample has about 600,000 distinct CDR3 sequences, 10% to 15% seen once. Of note for this clonotype: Its cognate antigen is unknown. This may be a read error, as it is one base from a much larger clone.

The sample was PBMCs, mostly from graft donor cells, taken 360 days after TCRalphabeta/CD19-depleted stem cell transplant. The sequence came from a male patient aged 10 to 17 who had a stem cell transplant for acute myeloid leukemia, so the T cells may come from the graft donor. This rearrangement joins TRBV11-2 to TRBJ2-3, with 8 bases that match TRBD2. The CDR3, as DNA: TGTGCCAGCAGCTCCTTGACTAGCGATTTCACAGATACGCAGTATTTT. This codes for CASSSLTSDFTDTQYF.